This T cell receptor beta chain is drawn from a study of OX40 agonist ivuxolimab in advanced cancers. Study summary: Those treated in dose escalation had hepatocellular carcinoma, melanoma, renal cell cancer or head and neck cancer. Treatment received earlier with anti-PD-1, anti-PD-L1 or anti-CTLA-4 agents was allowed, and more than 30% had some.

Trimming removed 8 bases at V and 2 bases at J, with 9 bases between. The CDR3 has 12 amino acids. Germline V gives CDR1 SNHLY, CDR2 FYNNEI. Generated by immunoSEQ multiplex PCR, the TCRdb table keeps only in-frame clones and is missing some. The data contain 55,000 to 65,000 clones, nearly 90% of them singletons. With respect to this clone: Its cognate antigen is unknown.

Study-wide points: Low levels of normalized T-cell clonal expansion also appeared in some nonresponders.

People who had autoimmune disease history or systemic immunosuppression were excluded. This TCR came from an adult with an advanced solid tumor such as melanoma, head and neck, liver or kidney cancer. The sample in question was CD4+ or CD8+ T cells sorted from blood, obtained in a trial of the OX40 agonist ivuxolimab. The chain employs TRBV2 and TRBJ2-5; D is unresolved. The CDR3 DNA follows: TGTGCCAGCGGGAACGGACAAGAGACCCAGTACTTC. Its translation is CASGNGQETQYF.